This T cell receptor beta chain was captured by sequencing in a study of OX40 agonist ivuxolimab in advanced cancers. Study context: In this trial design, patients received ivuxolimab intravenously at 0.01 to 10 mg/kg every 2 weeks. Findings and caveats of the study: Normalized expansion of T-cell clones was also low for some nonresponders. Clonal expansion was seen in CD4+ and CD8+ blood T cells by week 6 at 0.1 to 3.0 mg/kg.

For this clone: The antigen remains undetermined.

Here immunoSEQ multiplex PCR was the method, and the copy in TCRdb shows in-frame clones only, minus some. The data contain more than 13,000 clones, around 80% of them seen just once; the ten biggest clones take up around 30%. Sequencing used CD4+ or CD8+ T cells sorted from blood, obtained in a trial of the OX40 agonist ivuxolimab. This receptor was identified in an adult with an advanced solid tumor such as melanoma, head and neck, liver or kidney cancer.

CDR3 nucleotides: TGTGCCAGCAGTTACGGGGGGGACTACGAGCAGTACTTC. It codes for CASSYGGDYEQYF. V gene TRBV6-5 combines with J gene TRBJ2-7, with 7 bases identical to TRBD2. V dropped 2 bases and J dropped 3; count of bases not matched to a gene: 1. Germline values: CDR1 MNHEY, CDR2 SVGAGI. There are 13 residues in the CDR3.